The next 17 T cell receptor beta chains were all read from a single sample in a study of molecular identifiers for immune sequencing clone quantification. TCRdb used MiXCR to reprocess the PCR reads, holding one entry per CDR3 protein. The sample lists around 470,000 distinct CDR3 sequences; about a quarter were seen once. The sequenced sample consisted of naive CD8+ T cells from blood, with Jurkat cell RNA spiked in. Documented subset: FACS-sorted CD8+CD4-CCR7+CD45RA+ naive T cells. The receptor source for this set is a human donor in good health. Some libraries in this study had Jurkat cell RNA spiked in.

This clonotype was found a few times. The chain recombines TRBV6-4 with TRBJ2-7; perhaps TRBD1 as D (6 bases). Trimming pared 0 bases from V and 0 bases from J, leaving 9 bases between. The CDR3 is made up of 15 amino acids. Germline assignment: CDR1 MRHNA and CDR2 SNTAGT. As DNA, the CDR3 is TGTGCCAGCAGTGACTCGAGGACAGTCTCCTACGAGCAGTACTTC. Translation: CASSDSRTVSYEQYF.

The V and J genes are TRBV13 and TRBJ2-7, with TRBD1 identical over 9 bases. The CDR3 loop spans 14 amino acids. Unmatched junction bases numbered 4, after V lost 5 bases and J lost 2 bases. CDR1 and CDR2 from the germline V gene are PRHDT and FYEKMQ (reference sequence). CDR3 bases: TGTGCCAGCAGCACTTGGACAGGGGCCTACGAGCAGTACTTC. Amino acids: CASSTWTGAYEQYF. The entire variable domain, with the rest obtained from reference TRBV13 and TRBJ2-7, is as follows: AAGVIQSPRHLIKEKRETATLKCYPIPRHDTVYWYQQGPGQDPQFLISFYEKMQSDKGSIPDRFSAQQFSDYHSELNMSSLELGDSALYFCASSTWTGAYEQYFGPGTRLTVT.

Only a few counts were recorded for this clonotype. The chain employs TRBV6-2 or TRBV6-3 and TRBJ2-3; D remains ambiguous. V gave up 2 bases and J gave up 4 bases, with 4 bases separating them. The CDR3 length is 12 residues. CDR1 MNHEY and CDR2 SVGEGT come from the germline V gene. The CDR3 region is CASSYNSDTQYF. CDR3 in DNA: TGTGCCAGCAGTTACAACTCAGATACGCAGTATTTT.

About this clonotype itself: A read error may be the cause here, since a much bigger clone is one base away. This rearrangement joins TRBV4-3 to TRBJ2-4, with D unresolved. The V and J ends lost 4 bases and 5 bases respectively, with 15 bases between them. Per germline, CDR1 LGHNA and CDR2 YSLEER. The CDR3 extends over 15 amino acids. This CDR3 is CASSRDSGMQNIQYF. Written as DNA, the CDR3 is TGCGCCAGCAGCCGAGATTCAGGAATGCAAAACATTCAGTACTTC.

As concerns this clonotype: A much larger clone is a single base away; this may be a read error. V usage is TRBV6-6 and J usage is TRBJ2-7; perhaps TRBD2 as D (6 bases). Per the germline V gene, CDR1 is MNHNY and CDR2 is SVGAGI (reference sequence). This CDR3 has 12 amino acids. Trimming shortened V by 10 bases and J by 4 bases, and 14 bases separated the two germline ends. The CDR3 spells CANGGEVYEQYF. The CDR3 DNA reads TGTGCCAACGGAGGGGAGGTGTACGAGCAGTACTTC.

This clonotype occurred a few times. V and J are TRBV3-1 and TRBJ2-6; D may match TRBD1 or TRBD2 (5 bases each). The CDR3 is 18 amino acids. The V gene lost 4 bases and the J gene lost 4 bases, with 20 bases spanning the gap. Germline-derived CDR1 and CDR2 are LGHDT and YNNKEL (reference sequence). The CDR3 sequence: CASSPQTLRERGANVLTF. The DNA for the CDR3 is TGTGCCAGCAGCCCTCAGACTCTCAGGGAGAGAGGGGCCAACGTCCTGACTTTC.

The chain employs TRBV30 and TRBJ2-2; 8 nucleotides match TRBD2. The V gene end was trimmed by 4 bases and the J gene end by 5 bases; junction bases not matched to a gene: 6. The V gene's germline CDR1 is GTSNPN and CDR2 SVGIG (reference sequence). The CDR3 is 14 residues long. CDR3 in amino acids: CAWKWGLGTGELFF. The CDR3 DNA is TGTGCCTGGAAATGGGGACTAGGTACCGGGGAGCTGTTTTTT.

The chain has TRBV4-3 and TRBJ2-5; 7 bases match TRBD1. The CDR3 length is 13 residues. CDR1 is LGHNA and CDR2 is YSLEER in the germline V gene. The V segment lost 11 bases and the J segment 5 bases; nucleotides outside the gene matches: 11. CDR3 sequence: CAFHPKGAETQYF. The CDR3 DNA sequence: TGCGCCTTCCATCCGAAGGGGGCCGAGACCCAGTACTTC.

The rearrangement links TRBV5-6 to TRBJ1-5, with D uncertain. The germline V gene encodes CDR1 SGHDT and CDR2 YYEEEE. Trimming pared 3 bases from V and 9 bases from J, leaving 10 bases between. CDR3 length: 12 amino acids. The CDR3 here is CASSSPRGPQHF. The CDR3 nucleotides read TGTGCCAGCAGCTCCCCTAGAGGGCCCCAGCATTTT.

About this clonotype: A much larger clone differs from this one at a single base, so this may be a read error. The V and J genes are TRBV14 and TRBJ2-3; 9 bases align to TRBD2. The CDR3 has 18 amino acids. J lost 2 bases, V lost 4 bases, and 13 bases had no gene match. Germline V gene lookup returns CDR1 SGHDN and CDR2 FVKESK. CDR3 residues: CASSRDSRLAVSTDTQYF. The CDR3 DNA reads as TGTGCCAGCAGCCGAGATTCGAGACTAGCGGTTTCCACAGATACGCAGTATTTT. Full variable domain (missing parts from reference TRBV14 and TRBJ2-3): EAGVTQFPSHSVIEKGQTVTLRCDPISGHDNLYWYRRVMGKEIKFLLHFVKESKQDESGMPNNRFLAERTGGTYSTLKVQPAELEDSGVYFCASSRDSRLAVSTDTQYFGPGTRLTVL.

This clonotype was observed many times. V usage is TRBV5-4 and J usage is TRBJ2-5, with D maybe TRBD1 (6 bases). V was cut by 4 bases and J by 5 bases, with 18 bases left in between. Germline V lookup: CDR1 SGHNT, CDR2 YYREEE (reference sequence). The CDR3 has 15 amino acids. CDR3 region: CASSPRGMVVETQYF. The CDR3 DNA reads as TGTGCCAGCAGCCCCAGGGGAATGGTTGTGGAGACCCAGTACTTC.

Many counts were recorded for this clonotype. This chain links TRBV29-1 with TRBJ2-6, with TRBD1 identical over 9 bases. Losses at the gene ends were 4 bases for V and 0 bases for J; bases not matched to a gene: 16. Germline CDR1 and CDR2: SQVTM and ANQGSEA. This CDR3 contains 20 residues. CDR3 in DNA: TGCAGCGTTGGGGGGGGACAGGGATCAGCAAATAACTCTGGGGCCAACGTCCTGACTTTC. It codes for CSVGGGQGSANNSGANVLTF.

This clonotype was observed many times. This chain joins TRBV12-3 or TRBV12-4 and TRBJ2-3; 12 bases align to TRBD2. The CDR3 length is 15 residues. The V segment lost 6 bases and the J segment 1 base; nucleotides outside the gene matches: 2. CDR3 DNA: TGTGCCAGCAGCCGGACTAGCGGGGGCACAGATACGCAGTATTTT. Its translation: CASSRTSGGTDTQYF.

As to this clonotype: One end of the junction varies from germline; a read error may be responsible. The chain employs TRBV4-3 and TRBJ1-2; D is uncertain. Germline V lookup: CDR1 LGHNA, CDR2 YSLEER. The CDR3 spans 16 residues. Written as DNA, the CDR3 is TGCGCCAGCAACCAAGACGGTGCAGAAGAGAACTATGGCTACACCTTC. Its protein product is CASNQDGAEENYGYTF.

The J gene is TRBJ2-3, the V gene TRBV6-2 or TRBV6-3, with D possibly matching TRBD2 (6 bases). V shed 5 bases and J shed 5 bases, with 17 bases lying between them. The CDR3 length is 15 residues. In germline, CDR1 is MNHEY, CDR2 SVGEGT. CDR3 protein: CASSAPGRLKDTQYF. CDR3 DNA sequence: TGTGCCAGCAGTGCCCCCGGGAGACTTAAAGATACGCAGTATTTT.

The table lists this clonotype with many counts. For the CDR3, the DNA is TGCGCCAGCAGCCAAGATAATCAGAGAAGGTACCGGAGCGGCATTCAGTACTTC. As protein: CASSQDNQRRYRSGIQYF. This chain connects TRBV4-3 to TRBJ2-4, with D possibly TRBD2 on 5 matching bases. This CDR3 has 18 residues. The V and J ends lost 0 bases and 9 bases respectively, with 24 bases between them. The germline V gene encodes CDR1 LGHNA and CDR2 YSLEER.

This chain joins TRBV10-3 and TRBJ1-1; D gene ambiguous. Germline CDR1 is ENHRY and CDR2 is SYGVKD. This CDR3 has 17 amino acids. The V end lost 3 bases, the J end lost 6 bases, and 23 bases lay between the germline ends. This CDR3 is CAISDFGSVEADAEAFF. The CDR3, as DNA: TGTGCCATCAGTGACTTTGGTTCGGTGGAAGCGGACGCTGAAGCTTTCTTT.